This TCR beta chain was sequenced during a study of shared clonotypes between healthy human individuals. Whole-study context: Each donor contributed plates that comprised three CD4 naive, three CD4 memory, two CD8 naive and one CD8 memory. Study-level results: Clonotypes which were not shared had lower generation probabilities than clonotypes that all four donors shared.

Naive CD8 cells comprised CD45RO-negative, CCR7-positively selected cells, excluding terminally differentiated effector memory CD45RA+ cells. With regard to this clone: Its antigen remains unidentified.

Trimming cost V 4 bases and J 4 bases; bases outside gene matches: 12. CDR3 length equals 17 residues. Germline CDR1 and CDR2: SGHRS and YFSETQ. The input for sorted-subset replicate PCRs was approximately 210 ng DNA, 25,000 to 35,000 T cell genomes. Assay used: immunoSEQ multiplex PCR; TCRdb lists only in-frame clones, some missing. The table records about 2.2 million clones, just over 90% of them present only once. This TCR derives from a man aged 18 to 29 in good health. Some clones in this sample may be carry-over from other donors' samples. J is TRBJ2-1 and V is TRBV5-1; the match to TRBD2 covers 9 bases. The sample consisted of naive CD8+ T cells from PBMCs. Here the CDR3 reads CASSREFTSGWYNEQFF. CDR3 in DNA: TGCGCCAGCAGCAGAGAATTCACTAGCGGGTGGTACAATGAGCAGTTCTTC.